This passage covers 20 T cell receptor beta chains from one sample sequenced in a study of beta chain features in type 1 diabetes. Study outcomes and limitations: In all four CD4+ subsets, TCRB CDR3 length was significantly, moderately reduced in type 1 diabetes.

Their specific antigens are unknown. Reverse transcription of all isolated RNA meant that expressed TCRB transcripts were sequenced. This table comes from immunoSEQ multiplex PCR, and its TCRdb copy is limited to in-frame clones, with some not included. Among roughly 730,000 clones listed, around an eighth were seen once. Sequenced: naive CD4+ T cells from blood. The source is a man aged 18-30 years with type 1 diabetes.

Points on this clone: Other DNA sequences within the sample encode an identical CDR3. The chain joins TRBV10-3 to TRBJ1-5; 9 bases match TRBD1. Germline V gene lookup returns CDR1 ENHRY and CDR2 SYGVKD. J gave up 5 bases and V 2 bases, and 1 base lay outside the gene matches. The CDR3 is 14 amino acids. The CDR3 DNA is TGTGCCATCAGTGAGGACAGGGGGTATCAGCCCCAGCATTTT. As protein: CAISEDRGYQPQHF.

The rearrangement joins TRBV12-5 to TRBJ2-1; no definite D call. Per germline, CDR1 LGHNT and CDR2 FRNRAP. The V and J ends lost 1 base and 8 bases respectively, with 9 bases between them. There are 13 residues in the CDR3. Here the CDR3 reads CASGLANGDEQFF. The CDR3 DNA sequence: TGTGCTAGTGGTTTGGCAAACGGTGATGAGCAGTTCTTC.

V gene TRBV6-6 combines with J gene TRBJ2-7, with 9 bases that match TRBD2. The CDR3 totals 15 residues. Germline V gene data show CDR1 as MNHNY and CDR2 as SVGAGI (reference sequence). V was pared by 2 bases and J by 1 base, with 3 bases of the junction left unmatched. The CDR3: CASSYRGGESYEQYF. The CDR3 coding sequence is TGTGCCAGCAGTTACCGCGGGGGGGAATCCTACGAGCAGTACTTC.

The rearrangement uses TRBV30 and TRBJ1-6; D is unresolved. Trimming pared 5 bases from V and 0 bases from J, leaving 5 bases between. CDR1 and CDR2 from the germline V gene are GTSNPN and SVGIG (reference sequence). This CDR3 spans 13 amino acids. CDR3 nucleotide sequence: TGTGCCTGGGGGAGCTCCTATAATTCACCCCTCCACTTT. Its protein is CAWGSSYNSPLHF.

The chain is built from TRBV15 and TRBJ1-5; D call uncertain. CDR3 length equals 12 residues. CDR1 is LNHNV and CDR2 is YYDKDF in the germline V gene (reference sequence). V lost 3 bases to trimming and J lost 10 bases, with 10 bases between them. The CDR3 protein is CATSSGVNPQHF. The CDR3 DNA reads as TGTGCCACCAGCAGTGGAGTAAACCCCCAGCATTTT.

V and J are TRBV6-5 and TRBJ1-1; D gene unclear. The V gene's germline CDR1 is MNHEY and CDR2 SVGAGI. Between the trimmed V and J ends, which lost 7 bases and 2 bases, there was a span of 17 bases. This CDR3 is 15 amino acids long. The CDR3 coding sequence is TGTGCCAGCACCCTTGACTCACTCGGAAACACTGAAGCTTTCTTT. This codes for CASTLDSLGNTEAFF.

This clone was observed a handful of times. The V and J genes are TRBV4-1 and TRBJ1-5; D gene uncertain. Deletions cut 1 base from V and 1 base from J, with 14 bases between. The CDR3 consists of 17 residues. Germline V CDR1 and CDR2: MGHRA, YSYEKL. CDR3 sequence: CASSQAPGLSSNQPQHF. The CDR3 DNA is TGCGCCAGCAGCCAAGCCCCGGGATTATCAAGCAATCAGCCCCAGCATTTT.

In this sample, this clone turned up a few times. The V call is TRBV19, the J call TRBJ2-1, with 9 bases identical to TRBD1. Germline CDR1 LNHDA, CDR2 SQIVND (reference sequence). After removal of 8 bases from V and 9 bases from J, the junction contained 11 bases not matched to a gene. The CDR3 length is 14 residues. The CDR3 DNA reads TGTGCCAGTGCCGGGACAGGGCTCGTCGGTGAGCAGTTCTTC. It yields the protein CASAGTGLVGEQFF.

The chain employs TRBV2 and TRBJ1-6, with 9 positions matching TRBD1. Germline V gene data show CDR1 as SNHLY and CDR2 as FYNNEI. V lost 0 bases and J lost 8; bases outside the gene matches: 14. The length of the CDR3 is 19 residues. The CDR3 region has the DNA TGTGCCAGCAGTGAAGCGCGGTGGGACAGGGCGGGTAATGATTCACCCCTCCACTTT. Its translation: CASSEARWDRAGNDSPLHF.

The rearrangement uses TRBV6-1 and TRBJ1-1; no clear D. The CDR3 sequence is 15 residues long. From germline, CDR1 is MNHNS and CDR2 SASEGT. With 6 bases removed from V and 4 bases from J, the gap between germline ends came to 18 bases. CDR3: CASRMEEGYPTEAFF. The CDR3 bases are TGTGCCAGCAGGATGGAGGAAGGGTATCCCACTGAAGCTTTCTTT.

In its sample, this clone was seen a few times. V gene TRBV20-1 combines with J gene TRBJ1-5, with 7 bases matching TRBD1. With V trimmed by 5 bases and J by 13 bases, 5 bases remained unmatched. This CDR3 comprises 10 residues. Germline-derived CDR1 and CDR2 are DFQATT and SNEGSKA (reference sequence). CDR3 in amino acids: CSALQGWQHF. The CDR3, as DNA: TGCAGTGCTCTACAGGGGTGGCAGCATTTT.

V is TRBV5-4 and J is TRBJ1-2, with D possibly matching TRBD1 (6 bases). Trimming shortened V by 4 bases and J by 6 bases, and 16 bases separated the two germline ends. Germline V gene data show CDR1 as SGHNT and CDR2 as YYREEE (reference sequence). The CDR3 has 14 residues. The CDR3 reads CASSLPGTSDGYTF. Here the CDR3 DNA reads TGTGCCAGCAGCCTACCCGGGACAAGTGATGGCTACACCTTC.

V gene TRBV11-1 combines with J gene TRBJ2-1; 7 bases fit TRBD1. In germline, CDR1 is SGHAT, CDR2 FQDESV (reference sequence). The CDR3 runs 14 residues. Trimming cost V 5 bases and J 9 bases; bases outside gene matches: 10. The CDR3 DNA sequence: TGTGCCAGCAGCAAAGAGACAGGGTGGGCTGAGCAGTTCTTC. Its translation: CASSKETGWAEQFF.

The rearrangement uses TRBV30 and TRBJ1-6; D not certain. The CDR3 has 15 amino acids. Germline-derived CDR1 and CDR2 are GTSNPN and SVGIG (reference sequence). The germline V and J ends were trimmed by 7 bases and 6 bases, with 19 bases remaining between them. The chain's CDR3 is CASDAGQQFNSPLHF. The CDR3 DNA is TGTGCCTCCGATGCCGGGCAGCAATTTAATTCACCCCTCCACTTT.

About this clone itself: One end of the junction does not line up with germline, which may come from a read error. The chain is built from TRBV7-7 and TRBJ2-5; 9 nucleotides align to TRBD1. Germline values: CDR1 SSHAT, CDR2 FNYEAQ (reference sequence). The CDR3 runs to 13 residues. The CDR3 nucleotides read TGTGCTAGCAGCTTAGGGACAGGGGAGACCCAGTACTTC. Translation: CASSLGTGETQYF.

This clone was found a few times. The CDR3 coding sequence is TGTGCCAGCAGCCAACAAGCGGGGATCACAGATACGCAGTATTTT. Translation gives CASSQQAGITDTQYF. The V call is TRBV4-2, the J call TRBJ2-3; 7 bases match TRBD2. Germline V gene sequence: CDR1 LGHNA, CDR2 YNFKEQ. CDR3 length equals 15 residues. V shed 2 bases, J shed 2 bases, and the junction held 4 bases outside the gene matches.

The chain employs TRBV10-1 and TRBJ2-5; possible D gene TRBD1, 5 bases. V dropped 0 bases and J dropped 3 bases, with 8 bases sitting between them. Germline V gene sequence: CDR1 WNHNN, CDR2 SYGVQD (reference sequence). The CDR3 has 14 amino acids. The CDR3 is CASSESGVEETQYF. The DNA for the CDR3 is TGCGCCAGCAGTGAGTCAGGGGTTGAAGAGACCCAGTACTTC.

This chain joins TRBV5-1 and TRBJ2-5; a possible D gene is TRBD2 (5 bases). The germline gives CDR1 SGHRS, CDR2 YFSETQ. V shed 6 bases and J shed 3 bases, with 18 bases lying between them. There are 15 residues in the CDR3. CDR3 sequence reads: CASTPFSGEKETQYF. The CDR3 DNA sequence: TGCGCCAGCACTCCCTTCTCCGGGGAGAAAGAGACCCAGTACTTC.

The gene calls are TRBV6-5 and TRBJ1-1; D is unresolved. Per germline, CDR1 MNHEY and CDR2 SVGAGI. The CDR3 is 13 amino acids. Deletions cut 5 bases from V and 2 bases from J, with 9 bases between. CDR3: CASSPPANTEAFF. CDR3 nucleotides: TGTGCCAGCAGTCCCCCGGCCAACACTGAAGCTTTCTTT.

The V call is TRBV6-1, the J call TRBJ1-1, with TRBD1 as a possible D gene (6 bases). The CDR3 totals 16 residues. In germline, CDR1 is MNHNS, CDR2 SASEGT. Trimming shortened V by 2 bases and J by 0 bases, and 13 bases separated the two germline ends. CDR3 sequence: CASSEKAGALNTEAFF. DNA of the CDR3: TGTGCCAGCAGTGAAAAGGCAGGGGCCTTGAACACTGAAGCTTTCTTT.